This T cell receptor (beta chain) was captured in a study of T cells in Graves' hyperthyroidism and ophthalmopathy. Exclusion of a patient resulted from uncontrolled infection, other autoimmune disease, pregnancy or lactation. The source of the PBMCs was more than 9.5 ml of fresh peripheral blood. Trimming took 9 bases from V and 2 from J, leaving 21 bases between them. Germline assignment: CDR1 LNHDA and CDR2 SQIVND (reference sequence). This CDR3 spans 16 amino acids. At least ten counts were recorded for this clonotype. Researchers amplified the TCR beta CDR3 regions from RNA transcripts. First-round RT-PCR with HTBI primers amplified the TCR CDR3 region. TCRdb re-called the multiplex PCR reads with MiXCR, one entry per CDR3 protein. Here the sample spans about 500,000 distinct CDR3 sequences, about 16% being singletons.

V usage is TRBV19 and J usage is TRBJ2-3; D tentatively fits TRBD1 or TRBD2 (5 bases each). Sequenced: blood. This sequence was found in a woman aged 30 to 39 with Graves' ophthalmopathy. The CDR3 coding sequence is TGTGCCAGCCCCCTGTCGGGGACCAGGTCCACAGATACGCAGTATTTT. The encoded protein is CASPLSGTRSTDTQYF.